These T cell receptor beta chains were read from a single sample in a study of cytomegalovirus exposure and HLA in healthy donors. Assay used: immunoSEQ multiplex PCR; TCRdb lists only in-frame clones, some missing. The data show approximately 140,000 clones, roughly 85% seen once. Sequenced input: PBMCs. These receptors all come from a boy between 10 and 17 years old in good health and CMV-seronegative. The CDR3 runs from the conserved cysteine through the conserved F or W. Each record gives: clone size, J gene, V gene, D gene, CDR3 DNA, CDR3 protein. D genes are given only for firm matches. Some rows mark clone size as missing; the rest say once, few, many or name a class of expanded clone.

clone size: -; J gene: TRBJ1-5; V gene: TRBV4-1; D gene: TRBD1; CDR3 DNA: TGCGCCAGCAGCCAGGCTGACAGGGGGCCATATAGCAATCAGCCCCAGCATTTT; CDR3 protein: CASSQADRGPYSNQPQHF
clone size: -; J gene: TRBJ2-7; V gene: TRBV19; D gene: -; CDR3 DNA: TGTGCCAGTAGTATAGGTCCGGGTGGCGGACTCTACGAGCAGTACTTC; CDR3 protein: CASSIGPGGGLYEQYF
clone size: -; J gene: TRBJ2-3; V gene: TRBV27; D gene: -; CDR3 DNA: TGTGCCAGCAGTTTAACCCCGGCAGATACGCAGTATTTT; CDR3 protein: CASSLTPADTQYF
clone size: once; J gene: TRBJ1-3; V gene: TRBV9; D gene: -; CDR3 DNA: TGTGCCAGCAGCGTAGGTCCCCACTCTGGAAACACCATATATTTT; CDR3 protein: CASSVGPHSGNTIYF
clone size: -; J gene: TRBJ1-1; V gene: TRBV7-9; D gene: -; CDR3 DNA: TGTGCCAGCAGCTACCGGGACTACACGTTGAACACTGAAGCTTTCTTT; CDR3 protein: CASSYRDYTLNTEAFF
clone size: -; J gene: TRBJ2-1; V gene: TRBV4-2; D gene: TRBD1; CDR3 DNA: TGTGCCAGCAGCCAAGAACAGGGGTCCTACAATGAGCAGTTCTTC; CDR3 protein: CASSQEQGSYNEQFF
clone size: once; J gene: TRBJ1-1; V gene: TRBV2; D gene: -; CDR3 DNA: TGTGCCAGCAGTGAAGTCTCCACGTACATGAACACTGAAGCTTTCTTT; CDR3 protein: CASSEVSTYMNTEAFF
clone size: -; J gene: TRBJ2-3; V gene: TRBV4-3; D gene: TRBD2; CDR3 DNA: TGCGCCAGCAGCCAAGATGTGGCTAGCGGGAGTACAGATACGCAGTATTTT; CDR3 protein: CASSQDVASGSTDTQYF
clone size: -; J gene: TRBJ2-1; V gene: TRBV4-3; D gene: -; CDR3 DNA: TGCGCCAGCAGCCAACCCGAATGGGGGGAGGGGGCCTACAATGAGCAGTTCTTC; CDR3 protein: CASSQPEWGEGAYNEQFF
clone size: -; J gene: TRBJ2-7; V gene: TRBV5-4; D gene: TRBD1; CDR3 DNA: TGTGCCAGCAGCATGACAGGGGACGAGCAGTACTTC; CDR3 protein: CASSMTGDEQYF
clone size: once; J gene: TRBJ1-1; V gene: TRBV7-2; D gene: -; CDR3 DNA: TGTGCCAGCAGCTTAGACGGCAGGCTCCCGGGGGCTTTCTTT; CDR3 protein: CASSLDGRLPGAFF
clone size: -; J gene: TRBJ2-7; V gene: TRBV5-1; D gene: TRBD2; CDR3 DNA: TGCGCCAGCAGCCTAGGACTAGGAGGCCCCTACGAGCAGTACTTC; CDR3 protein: CASSLGLGGPYEQYF
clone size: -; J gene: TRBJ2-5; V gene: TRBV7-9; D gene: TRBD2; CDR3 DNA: TGTGCCAGCAGCCGGACCCGGGGACTAGCGGGATCAGGAGAGACCCAGTACTTC; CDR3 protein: CASSRTRGLAGSGETQYF
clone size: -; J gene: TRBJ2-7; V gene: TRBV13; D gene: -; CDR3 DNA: TGTGCCAGCAGCTTAGGGCGCGGGAACTACGAGCAGTACTTC; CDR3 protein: CASSLGRGNYEQYF
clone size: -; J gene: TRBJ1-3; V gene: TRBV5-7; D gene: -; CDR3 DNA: TGTGCCAGCAGTTTACTAACAGGGCACTCTGGAAACACCATATATTTT; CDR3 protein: CASSLLTGHSGNTIYF
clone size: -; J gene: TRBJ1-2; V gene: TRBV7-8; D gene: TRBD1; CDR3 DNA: TGTGCCAGCAGCCCAACACAGGGGCAGTATGGCTACACCTTC; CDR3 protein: CASSPTQGQYGYTF
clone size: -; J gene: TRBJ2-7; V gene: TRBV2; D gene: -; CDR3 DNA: TGTGCCAGCACTCGCGCGGCCTGGGAGCAGTACTTC; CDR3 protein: CASTRAAWEQYF
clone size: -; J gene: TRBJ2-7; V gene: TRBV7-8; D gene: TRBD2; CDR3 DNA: TGTGCCAGCAGCTACCGGACTAGCGGATCCTACGAGCAGTACTTC; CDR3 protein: CASSYRTSGSYEQYF
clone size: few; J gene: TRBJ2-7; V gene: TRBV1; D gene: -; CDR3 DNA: TGCACCAGCAGGCGAACGCACACAGGGGGCCCCTACGAGCAGTACTTC; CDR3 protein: CTSRRTHTGGPYEQYF
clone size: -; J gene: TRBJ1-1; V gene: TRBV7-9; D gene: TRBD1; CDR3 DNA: TGTGCCAGCAGCTCTGTACAGGGGGCGCTCACTGAAGCTTTCTTT; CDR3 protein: CASSSVQGALTEAFF
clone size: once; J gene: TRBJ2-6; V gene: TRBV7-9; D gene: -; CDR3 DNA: TGTGCCAGCAGCTCACAGGGAGCTGGGGCCAACGTCCTGACTTTC; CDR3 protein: CASSSQGAGANVLTF
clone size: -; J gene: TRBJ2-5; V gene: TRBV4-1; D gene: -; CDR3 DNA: TGCGCCAGCAGCCAAGATGGGGCCAGCTACGAGACCCAGTACTTC; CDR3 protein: CASSQDGASYETQYF
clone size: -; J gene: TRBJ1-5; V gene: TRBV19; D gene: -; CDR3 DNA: TGTGCCAGTAGTATACAGGTGCATCAGCCCCAGCATTTT; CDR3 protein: CASSIQVHQPQHF
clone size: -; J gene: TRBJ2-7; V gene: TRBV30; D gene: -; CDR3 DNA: TGTGCCTGGAGTGCGTACAGGCTGGACGAGCAGTACTTC; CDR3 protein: CAWSAYRLDEQYF
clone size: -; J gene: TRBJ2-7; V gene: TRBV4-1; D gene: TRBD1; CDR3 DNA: TGCGCCAGCGGTGATACCGGGACAGGGTCGAGGGAGCAGTACTTC; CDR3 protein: CASGDTGTGSREQYF
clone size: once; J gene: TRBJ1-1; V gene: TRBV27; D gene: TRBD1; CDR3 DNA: TGTGCCAGCAGCAGGGGGCTAGGGAACACTGAAGCTTTCTTT; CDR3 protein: CASSRGLGNTEAFF
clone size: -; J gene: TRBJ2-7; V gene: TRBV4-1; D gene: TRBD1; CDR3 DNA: TGCGCCAGCAGCCGCGGGACAGGAGCCTACGAGCAGTACTTC; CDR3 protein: CASSRGTGAYEQYF
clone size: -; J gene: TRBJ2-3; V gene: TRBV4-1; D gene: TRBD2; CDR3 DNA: TGCGCCAGCAGCCAAGGACTAGCGGGAGGAGATACGCAGTATTTT; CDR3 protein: CASSQGLAGGDTQYF
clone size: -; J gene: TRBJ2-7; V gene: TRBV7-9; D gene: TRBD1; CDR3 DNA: TGTGCCAGCAGCTTAAGGGACAGCTACGAGCAGTACTTC; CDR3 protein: CASSLRDSYEQYF
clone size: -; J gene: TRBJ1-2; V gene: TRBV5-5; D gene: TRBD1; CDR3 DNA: TGTGCCAGCAGCTTGACATCTGGGACAGGGGGAGCGAACTATGGCTACACCTTC; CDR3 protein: CASSLTSGTGGANYGYTF
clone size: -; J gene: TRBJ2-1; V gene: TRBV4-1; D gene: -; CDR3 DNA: TGCGCCAGCAGCCAGTCGGGCGGGGCCTCCTACAATGAGCAGTTCTTC; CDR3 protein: CASSQSGGASYNEQFF
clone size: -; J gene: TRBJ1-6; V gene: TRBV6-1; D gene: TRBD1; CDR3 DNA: TGTGCCAGCACCAGCCGGGACAGAAATAATTCACCCCTCCACTTT; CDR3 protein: CASTSRDRNNSPLHF
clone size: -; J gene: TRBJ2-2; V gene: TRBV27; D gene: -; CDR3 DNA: TGTGCCAGCAGTGGGGGGGGGCGTGAGGAACTGTTTTTT; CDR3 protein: CASSGGGREELFF
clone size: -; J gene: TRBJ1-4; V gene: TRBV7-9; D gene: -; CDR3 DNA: TGTGCCAGCAGCACTGAAACAGGACCAGTAAATGAAAAACTGTTTTTT; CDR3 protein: CASSTETGPVNEKLFF
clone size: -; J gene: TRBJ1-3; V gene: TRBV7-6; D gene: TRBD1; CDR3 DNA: TGTGCCAGCAGCTTAGGGACAGGGTCACACACCATATATTTT; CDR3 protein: CASSLGTGSHTIYF
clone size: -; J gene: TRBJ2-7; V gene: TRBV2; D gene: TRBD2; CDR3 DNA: TGTGCCAGCAGTGACGCGGGAGGCCCCTACGAGCAGTACTTC; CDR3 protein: CASSDAGGPYEQYF
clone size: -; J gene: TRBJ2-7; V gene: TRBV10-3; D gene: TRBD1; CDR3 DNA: TGTGCCATCAGTGGGGGACAGACCTACGAGCAGTACTTC; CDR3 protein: CAISGGQTYEQYF
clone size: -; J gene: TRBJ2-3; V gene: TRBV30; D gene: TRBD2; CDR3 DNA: TGTGCCTGGAGTCTAGCGGGAGTCATACGAGGAGATACGCAGTATTTT; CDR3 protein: CAWSLAGVIRGDTQYF
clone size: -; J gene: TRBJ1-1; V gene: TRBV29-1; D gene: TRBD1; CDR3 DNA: TGCAGCGGAAGGGACAGGGGATACACTGAAGCTTTCTTT; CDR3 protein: CSGRDRGYTEAFF
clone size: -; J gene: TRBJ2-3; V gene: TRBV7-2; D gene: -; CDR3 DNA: TGTGCCAGCAGCTCCCGGGACTTTCCAGGCCGCCCAGATACGCAGTATTTT; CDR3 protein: CASSSRDFPGRPDTQYF
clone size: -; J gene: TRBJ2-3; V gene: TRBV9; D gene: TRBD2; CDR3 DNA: TGTGCCAGCAGCGTGGGTATCCGGGGGGGATCAGATACGCAGTATTTT; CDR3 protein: CASSVGIRGGSDTQYF
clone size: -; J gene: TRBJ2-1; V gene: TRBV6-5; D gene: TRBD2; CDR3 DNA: TGTGCCAGCAGCCTCTCTAGCGGCTCCTACAATGAGCAGTTCTTC; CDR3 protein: CASSLSSGSYNEQFF
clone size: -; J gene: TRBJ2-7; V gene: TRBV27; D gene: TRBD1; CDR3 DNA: TGTGCCAGCAGTACCGGGACAGGGTCCTACGAGCAGTACTTC; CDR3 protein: CASSTGTGSYEQYF
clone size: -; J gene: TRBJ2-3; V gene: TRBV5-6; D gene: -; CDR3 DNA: TGTGCCAGCAGCCCCGTTGGCGCCAGGGGTGGTACAGATACGCAGTATTTT; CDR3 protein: CASSPVGARGGTDTQYF
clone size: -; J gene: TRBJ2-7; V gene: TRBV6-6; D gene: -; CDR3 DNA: TGTGCCAGCAGTTACTCCCGCGAGCAGTACTTC; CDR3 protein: CASSYSREQYF
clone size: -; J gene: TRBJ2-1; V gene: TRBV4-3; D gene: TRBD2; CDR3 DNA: TGCGCCAGCAGCCAAGAAGGACGGGGGGGTTCCTACAATGAGCAGTTCTTC; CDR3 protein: CASSQEGRGGSYNEQFF
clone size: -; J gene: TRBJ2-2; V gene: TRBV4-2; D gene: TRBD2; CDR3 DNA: TGTGCCAGCAGCCAAGATTCCCTAGCGGAGAACACCGGGGAGCTGTTTTTT; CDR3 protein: CASSQDSLAENTGELFF
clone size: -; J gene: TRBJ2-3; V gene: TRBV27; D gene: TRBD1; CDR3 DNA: TGTGCCAGCAGCTCCCAGACCGGGACAGTGGCGAGTCATACGCAGTATTTT; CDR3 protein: CASSSQTGTVASHTQYF
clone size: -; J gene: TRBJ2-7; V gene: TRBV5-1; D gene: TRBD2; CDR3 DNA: TGCGCCAGCAGCCGAGGGGTTAGCGGGAAAAGCTCCTACGAGCAGTACTTC; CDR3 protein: CASSRGVSGKSSYEQYF
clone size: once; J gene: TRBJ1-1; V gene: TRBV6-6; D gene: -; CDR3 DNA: TGTGCCAGCAGTTACTCGGGGCAGGGGCGGACTGAAGCTTTCTTT; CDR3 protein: CASSYSGQGRTEAFF
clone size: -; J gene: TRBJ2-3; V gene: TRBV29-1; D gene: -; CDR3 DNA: TGCAGCGTTGAAGACAGGGGCACAGATACGCAGTATTTT; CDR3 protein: CSVEDRGTDTQYF
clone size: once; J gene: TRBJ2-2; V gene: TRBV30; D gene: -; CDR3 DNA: TGTGCCTCGGCGAACACCGGGGAGCTGTTTTTT; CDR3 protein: CASANTGELFF
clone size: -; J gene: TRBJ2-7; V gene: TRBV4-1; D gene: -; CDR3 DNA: TGCGCCAGCAGCCATCCCGGCGGAACAGGGCCAGCCGAGCAGTACTTC; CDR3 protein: CASSHPGGTGPAEQYF
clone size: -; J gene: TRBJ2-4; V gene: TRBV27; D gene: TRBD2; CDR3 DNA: TGTGCCAGCAGTTTACTAGCGGGAGGCCTCCTTCGGAACATTCAGTACTTC; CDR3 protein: CASSLLAGGLLRNIQYF
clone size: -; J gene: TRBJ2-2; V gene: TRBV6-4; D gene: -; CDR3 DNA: TGTGCCAGCAGTGACGTTGCAGCCCCAGGGGCCGGGGAGCTGTTTTTT; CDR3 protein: CASSDVAAPGAGELFF
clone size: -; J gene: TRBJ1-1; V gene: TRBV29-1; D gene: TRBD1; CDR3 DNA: TGCAGCTCCTACAGGGGTCAGGGGCTGGGTGAAGCTTTCTTT; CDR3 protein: CSSYRGQGLGEAFF
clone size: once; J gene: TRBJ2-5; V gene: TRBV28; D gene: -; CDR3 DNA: TGTGCCAGCAGTTCAACAGGGCTACCAATTACGGAGACCCAGTACTTC; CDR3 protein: CASSSTGLPITETQYF
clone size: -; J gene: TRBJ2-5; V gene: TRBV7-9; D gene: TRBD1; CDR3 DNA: TGTTCCAGCAGACGGACAGGGGGCAGTGAGACCCAGTACTTC; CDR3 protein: CSSRRTGGSETQYF
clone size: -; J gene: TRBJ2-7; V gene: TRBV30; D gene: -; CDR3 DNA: TGTGCCTGGAGTTCAACCGGGACACCCTACGAGCAGTACTTC; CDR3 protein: CAWSSTGTPYEQYF
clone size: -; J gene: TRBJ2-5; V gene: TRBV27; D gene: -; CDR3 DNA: TGTGCCAGCAGTTTAACCCTGTCGGGCGGACATGGGACCCAGTACTTC; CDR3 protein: CASSLTLSGGHGTQYF